This note documents a single TCR beta chain sequence. This specimen comes from a study of blood T cell repertoires in COVID-19. Overall study: The United States, Italy and Spain supplied acute and convalescent COVID-19 samples. T cells, B-cell-depleted T cells, or PBMCs provided the cDNA or gDNA that served as material.

Original methodology: Amplifying reference gene primers gave estimates of nucleated cell counts. This table comes from immunoSEQ multiplex PCR, and its TCRdb copy is limited to in-frame clones, with some not included. The D gene and trimming were derived from the DNA, and the V and J assignments and clone size from that table. The sample includes about 180,000 clones, 80% to 90% of them seen just once. CDR1 and CDR2 from the germline V gene are KGHSY and FQNENV. CDR3 size: 14 residues. V dropped 3 bases and J dropped 7 bases, with 14 bases sitting between them. Sequencing input: peripheral blood. This sequence joins TRBV16 and TRBJ2-3; D uncertain. The receptor was derived from a woman between 45 and 60 years old with acute or convalescent COVID-19. This CDR3 is CASSHFTLPYTQYF. In DNA form, the CDR3 reads TGTGCCAGCAGCCATTTTACTCTCCCGTATACGCAGTATTTT.